One sample yielded the 27 T cell receptor beta chains listed below, sequenced in a study of cytomegalovirus exposure and HLA in healthy donors. The PCR employed 60 Vbeta primers together with 13 Jbeta primers. Sequencing used immunoSEQ multiplex PCR; TCRdb keeps in-frame clones, though not all of them. The repertoire holds 140,000 to 150,000 clones, 60% to 80% seen once, with 1.5% to 2% in the top ten. The sequencing sample was made of PBMCs. These TCRs come from a woman aged 30 to 39 in good health and CMV-seronegative.

This rearrangement joins TRBV5-1 to TRBJ1-3; TRBD1 is a possible D gene (5 bases). Trimming took 4 bases from V and 2 from J, leaving 16 bases between them. This CDR3 spans 16 amino acids. Germline V gives CDR1 SGHRS, CDR2 YFSETQ. This chain's CDR3 is CASSKGGGVTGNTIYF. As DNA, the CDR3 is TGCGCCAGCAGCAAAGGTGGAGGGGTTACTGGAAACACCATATATTTT.

This clone was seen just once. V is TRBV28 and J is TRBJ1-4, with TRBD1 as a possible D gene (5 bases). Per germline, CDR1 MDHEN and CDR2 SYDVKM. The CDR3 contains 14 residues. Between the trimmed V and J ends, which lost 6 bases and 7 bases, there was a span of 15 bases. The CDR3 DNA follows: TGTGCCAGCAGCCCCGGAGGGGAAGGTGAAAAACTGTTTTTT. Encoded protein: CASSPGGEGEKLFF. Full variable domain (remainder filled in from reference TRBV28 and TRBJ1-4): DVKVTQSSRYLVKRTGEKVFLECVQDMDHENMFWYRQDPGLGLRLIYFSYDVKMKEKGDIPEGYSVSREKKERFSLILESASTNQTSMYLCASSPGGEGEKLFFGSGTQLSVL.

The CDR3 sequence: CASSLGPIGETQYF. CDR3 bases: TGTGCCAGCAGCTTGGGGCCGATCGGGGAGACCCAGTACTTC. The chain uses TRBV11-2 and TRBJ2-5, with D possibly TRBD1 on 5 matching bases. V was clipped by 3 bases and J by 5 bases, with 13 bases between them. This CDR3 region has 14 residues. The germline CDR1 and CDR2 sequences are SGHAT and FQNNGV.

The V gene is TRBV11-2, the J gene TRBJ1-1, with 10 bases lining up with TRBD1. This CDR3 spans 15 amino acids. J gave up 0 bases and V 5 bases, and 3 bases lay outside the gene matches. Germline V gene lookup returns CDR1 SGHAT and CDR2 FQNNGV. CDR3 nucleotides: TGTGCCAGCAGCAAGACAGGGGGCGTGAACACTGAAGCTTTCTTT. This encodes CASSKTGGVNTEAFF.

The chain carries TRBV6-1 and TRBJ1-2; TRBD1 matches at 7 bases. The CDR3 runs 15 residues. The germline gives CDR1 MNHNS, CDR2 SASEGT. Trimming took 1 base from V and 2 from J; bases not matched to a gene: 4. This chain's CDR3 is CASSEGPDRNYGYTF. CDR3 coding DNA: TGTGCCAGCAGTGAAGGCCCGGACAGGAACTATGGCTACACCTTC.

This chain uses TRBV5-1 with TRBJ2-7; 10 nucleotides agree with TRBD1. Unmatched junction bases numbered 7, after V lost 4 bases and J lost 3 bases. This CDR3 has 15 residues. Germline CDR1 is SGHRS and CDR2 is YFSETQ. In DNA form, the CDR3 reads TGCGCCAGCAGCCCGACGACAGGGGGCGGCTACGAGCAGTACTTC. Translated: CASSPTTGGGYEQYF.

This clone was picked up a small number of times. This sequence joins TRBV7-7 and TRBJ2-1, with D uncertain. This CDR3 contains 15 residues. CDR1 is SSHAT and CDR2 is FNYEAQ in the germline V gene (reference sequence). V was clipped by 5 bases and J by 5 bases, with 16 bases between them. The CDR3 loop reads CASSPRGSINNEQFF. The CDR3, as DNA: TGTGCCAGCAGCCCTCGCGGTAGCATCAACAATGAGCAGTTCTTC.

The chain joins TRBV5-6 to TRBJ2-7; TRBD1 aligns across 8 bases. This CDR3 region has 15 residues. CDR1 is SGHDT, CDR2 YYEEEE, per germline. V lost 4 bases, J lost 2 bases, and 8 bases stayed unmatched. The CDR3 region has the DNA TGTGCCAGCAGCAGCGCCGGGACAGGCCCCTACGAGCAGTACTTC. Its protein is CASSSAGTGPYEQYF.

The gene calls are TRBV5-1 and TRBJ1-1; perhaps TRBD1 as D (6 bases). The length of the CDR3 is 17 residues. In germline, CDR1 is SGHRS, CDR2 YFSETQ. V shed 1 base and J shed 1 base, with 17 bases lying between them. CDR3 bases: TGCGCCAGCAGCTTGCAGGACAGCCCACCCAGGAACACTGAAGCTTTCTTT. It yields the protein CASSLQDSPPRNTEAFF. Filled out from reference TRBV5-1 and TRBJ1-1, the complete variable domain reads KAGVTQTPRYLIKTRGQQVTLSCSPISGHRSVSWYQQTPGQGLQFLFEYFSETQRNKGNFPGRFSGRQFSNSRSEMNVSTLELGDSALYLCASSLQDSPPRNTEAFFGQGTRLTVV.

The chain combines TRBV18 with TRBJ1-2, with D possibly matching TRBD1 (6 bases). The ends were cut back, 5 bases at V and 3 bases at J, with 16 bases in the middle. The CDR3 spans 15 residues. From germline, CDR1 is KGHSH and CDR2 LQKENI. This chain's CDR3 is CASSSSTGSDYGYTF. CDR3 sequence (DNA): TGTGCCAGCTCATCTTCGACAGGATCGGACTATGGCTACACCTTC.

V is TRBV6-1 and J is TRBJ1-5; D gene uncertain. Trimming cost V 2 bases and J 2 bases, with 13 bases left between them. The CDR3 consists of 16 residues. Germline assignment: CDR1 MNHNS and CDR2 SASEGT. CDR3 sequence reads: CASSESGVRGNQPQHF. CDR3 coding DNA: TGTGCCAGCAGTGAATCCGGGGTTCGTGGCAATCAGCCCCAGCATTTT.

The count of this clone is one. This chain connects TRBV7-2 to TRBJ2-3; a weak D match, TRBD2 (6 bases). V was cut by 3 bases and J by 0 bases, with 13 bases left in between. In germline, CDR1 is SGHTA, CDR2 FQGNSA. The CDR3 consists of 16 residues. The CDR3 nucleotides are TGTGCCAGCAGCTTTAACCCCCTAGCGAGCACAGATACGCAGTATTTT. It codes for CASSFNPLASTDTQYF. Variable domain in full (rest from reference TRBV7-2 and TRBJ2-3): GAGVSQSPSNKVTEKGKDVELRCDPISGHTALYWYRQSLGQGLEFLIYFQGNSAPDKSGLPSDRFSAERTGGSVSTLTIQRTQQEDSAVYLCASSFNPLASTDTQYFGPGTRLTVL.

The chain joins TRBV6-5 to TRBJ2-1; D is possibly TRBD2 (5 bases). The CDR3 covers 14 residues. Germline lookup yields CDR1 MNHEY and CDR2 SVGAGI. V was trimmed by 10 bases and J by 5 bases, leaving 18 bases between them. CDR3 nucleotide sequence: TGTGCCACCCGAGGAGGAATCCTTAACAATGAGCAGTTCTTC. Protein sequence: CATRGGILNNEQFF.

The genes are TRBV2 and TRBJ1-1; the D gene is possibly TRBD1 (5 bases). Germline CDR1 is SNHLY and CDR2 is FYNNEI. This CDR3 is 13 amino acids long. Trimming stripped 8 bases from V and 3 bases from J, with 13 bases between. CDR3 sequence (DNA): TGTGCCAGCTCCTATGGAGGGGACACTGAAGCTTTCTTT. Its translation: CASSYGGDTEAFF.

The V gene is TRBV18, the J gene TRBJ2-7; 11 nucleotides match TRBD1. V shed 3 bases, J shed 2 bases, and the junction held 6 bases outside the gene matches. Per germline, CDR1 KGHSH and CDR2 LQKENI. CDR3 length: 16 amino acids. The DNA of the CDR3 is TGTGCCAGCTCACCCAGGGACAGGGGGACTACCTACGAGCAGTACTTC. Protein: CASSPRDRGTTYEQYF.

V gene TRBV5-4 combines with J gene TRBJ1-1; D is unclear. The germline CDR1 and CDR2 sequences are SGHNT and YYREEE (reference sequence). Trimming stripped 2 bases from V and 0 bases from J, with 8 bases between. CDR3 length: 14 amino acids. This CDR3 reads CASSLGAVNTEAFF. Written as DNA, the CDR3 is TGTGCCAGCAGCTTAGGCGCGGTGAACACTGAAGCTTTCTTT.

V gene TRBV19 combines with J gene TRBJ2-7, with a tentative D call TRBD2 (7 bases). The CDR3 is made up of 13 amino acids. Between the trimmed V and J ends, which lost 6 bases and 6 bases, there was a span of 15 bases. Germline V gene data show CDR1 as LNHDA and CDR2 as SQIVND (reference sequence). CDR3 protein: CASSGYRGGEQYF. The DNA for the CDR3 is TGTGCCAGTAGCGGGTATAGGGGGGGCGAGCAGTACTTC.

This chain links TRBV4-2 with TRBJ2-7; 7 nucleotides line up with TRBD2. This CDR3 contains 16 residues. The germline V gene has CDR1 LGHNA and CDR2 YNFKEQ. Unmatched junction bases numbered 5, after V lost 0 bases and J lost 0 bases. CDR3 DNA sequence: TGTGCCAGCAGCCAAGATTTCCGGGGGGTCTCCTACGAGCAGTACTTC. Translated, it gives CASSQDFRGVSYEQYF.

This clone has just one count. The J gene is TRBJ1-1, the V gene TRBV5-1; a possible D gene is TRBD1 (6 bases). This CDR3 comprises 15 residues. Per the germline V gene, CDR1 is SGHRS and CDR2 is YFSETQ. Trimming took 0 bases from V and 0 from J, leaving 9 bases between them. The CDR3: CASSLVGQLNTEAFF. The DNA for the CDR3 is TGCGCCAGCAGCTTGGTCGGACAGCTGAACACTGAAGCTTTCTTT.

This clone has just a few counts. The rearrangement joins TRBV29-1 to TRBJ2-1; TRBD2 aligns across 8 bases. The ends lost 7 bases at V and 1 base at J; junction bases unmatched: 6. The germline CDR1 and CDR2 sequences are SQVTM and ANQGSEA. This CDR3 spans 14 amino acids. In DNA form, the CDR3 reads TGCAGCGCCCACGGGGGGGATTCCTACAATGAGCAGTTCTTC. Its translation: CSAHGGDSYNEQFF.

This clone was observed a handful of times. Other nucleotide sequences from this sample produce the same CDR3. The rearrangement uses TRBV18 and TRBJ1-1; tentative D call: TRBD1 (5 bases). Per the germline V gene, CDR1 is KGHSH and CDR2 is LQKENI. Trimming cost V 2 bases and J 3 bases, with 10 bases left between them. This CDR3 has 14 amino acids. DNA for the CDR3: TGTGCCAGCTCACCAGAGGGAGGGGACACTGAAGCTTTCTTT. Translated, it gives CASSPEGGDTEAFF.

This clone came up a few times. This rearrangement joins TRBV5-1 to TRBJ1-1; 7 nucleotides agree with TRBD1. V shed 4 bases and J 0 bases; nucleotides not matched to a gene: 18. Germline CDR1 reads SGHRS; CDR2 reads YFSETQ. The CDR3 has 19 amino acids. The CDR3 here is CASSPWLGSYRGMNTEAFF. CDR3 nucleotides: TGCGCCAGCAGCCCGTGGTTGGGGTCATACAGGGGCATGAACACTGAAGCTTTCTTT.

V usage is TRBV5-1 and J usage is TRBJ1-1, with 7 nucleotides matching TRBD1. CDR1 is SGHRS and CDR2 is YFSETQ in the germline V gene. The CDR3 extends over 14 amino acids. J gave up 4 bases and V 4 bases, and 7 bases lay outside the gene matches. Here the CDR3 reads CASSVGGESTEAFF. CDR3 coding DNA: TGCGCCAGCAGCGTAGGGGGCGAGAGCACTGAAGCTTTCTTT.

The genes are TRBV4-1 and TRBJ1-2, with TRBD1 matching 10 bases. The CDR3 has 17 amino acids. Per the germline V gene, CDR1 is MGHRA and CDR2 is YSYEKL. V was pared by 5 bases and J by 4 bases, with 13 bases of the junction left unmatched. The CDR3 reads CASSGAIWDRGLYGYTF. CDR3 sequence (DNA): TGCGCCAGCAGCGGAGCGATATGGGACAGGGGACTCTATGGCTACACCTTC.

The J gene is TRBJ2-7, the V gene TRBV4-1; a possible D gene is TRBD2 (5 bases). This CDR3 region has 15 residues. V gave up 4 bases and J gave up 0 bases, with 13 bases separating them. The germline V gene has CDR1 MGHRA and CDR2 YSYEKL. CDR3 in amino acids: CASSPRGRSSYEQYF. DNA of the CDR3: TGCGCCAGCAGCCCTCGGGGTAGGAGCTCCTACGAGCAGTACTTC.

This chain links TRBV10-2 with TRBJ2-5; D is possibly TRBD1 (6 bases). The CDR3 sequence is 14 residues long. V was cut by 2 bases and J by 3 bases, with 10 bases left in between. Germline CDR1 is WSHSY and CDR2 is SAAADI. The CDR3: CASSELDSKETQYF. The CDR3, as DNA: TGCGCCAGCAGTGAGCTGGACAGCAAAGAGACCCAGTACTTC.

This rearrangement joins TRBV27 to TRBJ2-1, with 10 positions matching TRBD2. The V and J ends lost 3 bases and 10 bases, in that order; junction bases with no gene match: 15. The CDR3 runs to 17 residues. Germline V CDR1 and CDR2: MNHEY, SMNVEV (reference sequence). CDR3 region: CASSFSLLASGGGEQFF. CDR3 bases: TGTGCCAGCAGTTTCTCTCTGTTGGCTAGCGGGGGAGGGGAGCAGTTCTTC.